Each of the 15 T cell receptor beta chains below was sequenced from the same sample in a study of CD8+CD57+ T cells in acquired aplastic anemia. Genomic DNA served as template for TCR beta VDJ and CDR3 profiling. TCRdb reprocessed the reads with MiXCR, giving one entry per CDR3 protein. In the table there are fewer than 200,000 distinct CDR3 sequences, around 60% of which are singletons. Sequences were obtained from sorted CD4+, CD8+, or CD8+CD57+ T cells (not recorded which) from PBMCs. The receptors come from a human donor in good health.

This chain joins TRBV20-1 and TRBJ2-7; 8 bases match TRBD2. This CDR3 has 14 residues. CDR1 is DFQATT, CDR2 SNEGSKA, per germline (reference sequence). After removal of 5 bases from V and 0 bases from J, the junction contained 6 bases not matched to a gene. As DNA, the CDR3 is TGCAGTGCTTACCGCGGGGGGAGCTCCTACGAGCAGTACTTC. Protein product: CSAYRGGSSYEQYF.

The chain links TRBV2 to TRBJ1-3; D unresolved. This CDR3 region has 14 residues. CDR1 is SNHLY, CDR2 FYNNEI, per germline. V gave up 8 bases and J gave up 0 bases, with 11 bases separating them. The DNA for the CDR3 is TGTGCCAGCGTAAAACAGATCTCTGGAAACACCATATATTTT. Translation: CASVKQISGNTIYF.

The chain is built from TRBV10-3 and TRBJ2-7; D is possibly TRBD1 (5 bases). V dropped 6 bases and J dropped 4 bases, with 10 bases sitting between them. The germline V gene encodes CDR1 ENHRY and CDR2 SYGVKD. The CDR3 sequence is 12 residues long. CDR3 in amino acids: CAISPGYYEQYF. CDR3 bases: TGTGCCATCAGCCCAGGGTATTACGAGCAGTACTTC.

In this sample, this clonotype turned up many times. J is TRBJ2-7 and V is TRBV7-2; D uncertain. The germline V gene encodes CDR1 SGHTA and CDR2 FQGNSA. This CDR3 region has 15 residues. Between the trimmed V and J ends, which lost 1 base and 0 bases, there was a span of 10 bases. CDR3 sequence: CASSLGAYFSYEQYF. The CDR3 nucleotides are TGTGCCAGCAGCTTAGGGGCCTATTTCTCCTACGAGCAGTACTTC.

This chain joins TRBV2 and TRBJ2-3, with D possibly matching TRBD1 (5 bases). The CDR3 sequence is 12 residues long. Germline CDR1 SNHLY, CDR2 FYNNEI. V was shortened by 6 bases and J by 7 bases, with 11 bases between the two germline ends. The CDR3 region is CASSLDNNTQYF. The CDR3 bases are TGTGCCAGCAGCTTGGACAATAATACGCAGTATTTT. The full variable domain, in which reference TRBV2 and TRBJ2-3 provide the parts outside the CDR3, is EPEVTQTPSHQVTQMGQEVILRCVPISNHLYFYWYRQILGQKVEFLVSFYNNEISEKSEIFDDQFSVERPDGSNFTLKIRSTKLEDSAMYFCASSLDNNTQYFGPGTRLTVL.

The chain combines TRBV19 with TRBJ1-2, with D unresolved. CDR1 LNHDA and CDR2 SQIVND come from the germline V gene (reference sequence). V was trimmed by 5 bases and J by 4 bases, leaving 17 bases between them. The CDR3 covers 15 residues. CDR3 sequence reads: CASSDRAAPLYGYTF. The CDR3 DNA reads TGTGCCAGTAGTGACCGGGCCGCCCCTCTCTATGGCTACACCTTC.

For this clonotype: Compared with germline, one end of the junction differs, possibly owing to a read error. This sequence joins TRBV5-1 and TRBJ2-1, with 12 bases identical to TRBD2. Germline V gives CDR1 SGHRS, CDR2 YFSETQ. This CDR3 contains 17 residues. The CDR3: CASSLDGLAGTGNGQFF. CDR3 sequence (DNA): TGCGCCAGCAGCTTGGATGGACTAGCGGGGACCGGCAATGGGCAGTTCTTC.

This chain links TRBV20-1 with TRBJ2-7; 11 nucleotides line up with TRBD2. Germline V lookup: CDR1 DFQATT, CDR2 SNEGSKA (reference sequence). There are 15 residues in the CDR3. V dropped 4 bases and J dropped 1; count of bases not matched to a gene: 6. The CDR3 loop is CSAKPGTSGSYEQYF. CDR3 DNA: TGCAGTGCTAAACCGGGGACTAGCGGATCCTACGAGCAGTACTTC.

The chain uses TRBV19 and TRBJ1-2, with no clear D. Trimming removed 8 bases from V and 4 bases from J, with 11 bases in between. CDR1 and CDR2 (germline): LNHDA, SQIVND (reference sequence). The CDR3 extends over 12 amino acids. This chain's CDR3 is CASQVSTYGYTF. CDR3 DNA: TGTGCCAGTCAGGTCAGCACCTATGGCTACACCTTC.

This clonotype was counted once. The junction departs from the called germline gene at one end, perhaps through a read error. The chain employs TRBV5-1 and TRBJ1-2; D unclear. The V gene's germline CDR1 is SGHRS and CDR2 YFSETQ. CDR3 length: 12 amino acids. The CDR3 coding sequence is TGTGCCAGCAGCCAACAGAGCTATGGCTACACCTTC. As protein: CASSQQSYGYTF.

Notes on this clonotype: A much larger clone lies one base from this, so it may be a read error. The CDR3 spells CNVAGGSSYEQYF. CDR3 DNA: TGCAACGTCGCAGGGGGTAGCTCCTACGAGCAGTACTTC. This chain joins TRBV29-1 and TRBJ2-7; TRBD1 aligns across 7 bases. CDR1 and CDR2 (germline): SQVTM, ANQGSEA. This CDR3 spans 13 amino acids.

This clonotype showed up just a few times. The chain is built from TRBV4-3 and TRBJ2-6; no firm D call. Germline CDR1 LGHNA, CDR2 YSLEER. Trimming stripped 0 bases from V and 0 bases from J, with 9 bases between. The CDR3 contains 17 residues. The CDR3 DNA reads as TGCGCCAGCAGCCAAGATTGGCTGAACTCTGGGGCCAACGTCCTGACTTTC. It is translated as CASSQDWLNSGANVLTF.

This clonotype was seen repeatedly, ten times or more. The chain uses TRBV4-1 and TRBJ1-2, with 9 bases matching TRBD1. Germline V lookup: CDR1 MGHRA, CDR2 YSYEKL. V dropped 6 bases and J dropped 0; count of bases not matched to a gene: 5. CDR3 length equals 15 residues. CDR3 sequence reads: CASRQGQGANYGYTF. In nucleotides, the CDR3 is TGCGCCAGCAGACAGGGACAGGGAGCTAACTATGGCTACACCTTC.

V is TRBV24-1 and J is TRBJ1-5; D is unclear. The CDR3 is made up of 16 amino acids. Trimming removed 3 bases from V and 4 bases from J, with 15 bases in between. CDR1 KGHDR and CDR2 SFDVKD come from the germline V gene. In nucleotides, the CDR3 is TGTGCCACCAGTGATGACAACTCAGCACCGAATCAGCCCCAGCATTTT. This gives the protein CATSDDNSAPNQPQHF.

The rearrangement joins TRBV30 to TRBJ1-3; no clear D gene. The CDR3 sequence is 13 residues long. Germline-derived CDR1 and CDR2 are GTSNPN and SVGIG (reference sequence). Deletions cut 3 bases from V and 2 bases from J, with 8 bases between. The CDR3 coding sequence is TGTGCCTGGAGCCCAAATACTGGAAACACCATATATTTT. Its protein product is CAWSPNTGNTIYF.